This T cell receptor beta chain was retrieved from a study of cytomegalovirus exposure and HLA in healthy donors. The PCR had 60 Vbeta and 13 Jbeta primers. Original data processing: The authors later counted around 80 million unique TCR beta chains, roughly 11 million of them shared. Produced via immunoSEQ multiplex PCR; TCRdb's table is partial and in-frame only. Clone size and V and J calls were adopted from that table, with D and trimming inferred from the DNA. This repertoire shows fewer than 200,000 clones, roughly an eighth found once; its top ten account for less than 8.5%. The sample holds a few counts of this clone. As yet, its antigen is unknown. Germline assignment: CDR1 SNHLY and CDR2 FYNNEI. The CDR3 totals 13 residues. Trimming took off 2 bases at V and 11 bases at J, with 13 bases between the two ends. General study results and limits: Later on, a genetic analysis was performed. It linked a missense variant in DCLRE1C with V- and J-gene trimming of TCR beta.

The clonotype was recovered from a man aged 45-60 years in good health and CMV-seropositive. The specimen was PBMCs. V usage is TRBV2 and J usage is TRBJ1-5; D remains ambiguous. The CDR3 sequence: CASSEFWRAAQHF. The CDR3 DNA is TGTGCCAGCAGTGAATTTTGGCGGGCAGCCCAGCATTTT.